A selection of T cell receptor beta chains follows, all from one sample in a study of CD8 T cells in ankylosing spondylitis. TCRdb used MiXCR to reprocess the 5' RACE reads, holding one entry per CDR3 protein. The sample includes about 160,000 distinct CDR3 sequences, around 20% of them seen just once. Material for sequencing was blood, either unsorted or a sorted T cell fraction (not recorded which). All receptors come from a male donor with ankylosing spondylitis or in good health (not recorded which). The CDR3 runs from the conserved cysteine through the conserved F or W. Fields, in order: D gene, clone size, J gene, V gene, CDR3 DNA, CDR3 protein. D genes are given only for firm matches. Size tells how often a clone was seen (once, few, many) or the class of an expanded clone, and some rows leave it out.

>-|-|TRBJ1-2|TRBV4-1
TGCGCCAGCAGCAAAGAGGGTAACAGGCCAGGTGGCTACACCTTC
CASSKEGNRPGGYTF
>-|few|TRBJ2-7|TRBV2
TGTGCCAGCAGTGATGCAGGGCCGTGGGAGCAGTACTTC
CASSDAGPWEQYF
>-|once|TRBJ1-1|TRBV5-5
TGTGCCAGCAGCTTGTCTGGGGGGGGTGAAGCTTTCTTT
CASSLSGGGEAFF
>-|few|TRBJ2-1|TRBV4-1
TGCGCCAGCAGCCAAGTAGGGCCTCAGGGAGAGCAGTTCTTC
CASSQVGPQGEQFF
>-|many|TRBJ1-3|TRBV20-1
TGCAGTGCTAGAGACTCGGGATCTGGAAACACCATATATTTT
CSARDSGSGNTIYF
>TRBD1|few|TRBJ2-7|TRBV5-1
TGCGCCAGCAGCCCCCGGGACAGGAGCTCCTACGAGCAGTACTTC
CASSPRDRSSYEQYF
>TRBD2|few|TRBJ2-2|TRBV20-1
TGCAGTGCTAGAGGGCCTAGCGGGAGGAGGATCGGGGAGCTGTTTTTT
CSARGPSGRRIGELFF
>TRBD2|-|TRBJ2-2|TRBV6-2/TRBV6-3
TGTGCCAGCAGTCTACTAGCGGGAGGGAACACCGGGGAGCTGTTTTTT
CASSLLAGGNTGELFF
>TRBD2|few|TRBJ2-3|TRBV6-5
TGTGCCAGCAGTTACGCGGGAGGGCCCACAGATACGCAGTATTTT
CASSYAGGPTDTQYF
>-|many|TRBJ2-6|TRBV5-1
TGCGCCAGCAGCTTGGAGCACAGGGTCTCAGGGGCCAACGTCCTGACTTTC
CASSLEHRVSGANVLTF
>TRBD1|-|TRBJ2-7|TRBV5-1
TGCGCCAGCAGAGATGACAGGGGATATGCCTACGAGCAGTACTTC
CASRDDRGYAYEQYF
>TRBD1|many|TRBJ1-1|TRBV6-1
TGTGCCAGCAAAGGGACAGCCCTTTCGAACACTGAAGCTTTCTTT
CASKGTALSNTEAFF
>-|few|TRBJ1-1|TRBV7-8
TGTGCCAGCAGCTTCCAGGCCTTGAACACTGAAGCTTTCTTT
CASSFQALNTEAFF
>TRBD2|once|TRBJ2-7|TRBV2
TGTGCCGGTTGTGAAGCGGGAGACCACGAGCAGTACTTC
CAGCEAGDHEQYF
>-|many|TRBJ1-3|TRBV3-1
TGTGCCAGCAGCCAAGATCCAGGGACTGGAAACACCATATATTTT
CASSQDPGTGNTIYF
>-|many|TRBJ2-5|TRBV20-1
TGCAGTGCTAGAGATAGTTGGGGTGGGGAGACCCAGTACTTC
CSARDSWGGETQYF
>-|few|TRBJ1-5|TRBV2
TGTGCCAGCCTCCGACAGAACAATCAGCCCCAGCATTTT
CASLRQNNQPQHF
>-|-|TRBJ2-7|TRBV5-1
TGCGCCAGCAGCTTGGAGGCAGGAACCTACGAGCAGTACTTC
CASSLEAGTYEQYF
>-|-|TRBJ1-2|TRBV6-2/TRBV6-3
TGTGCCAGCAGCCCCGACAGAGACTATGGCTACACCTTC
CASSPDRDYGYTF
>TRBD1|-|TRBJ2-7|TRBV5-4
TGTGCCAGCAGAAAACAGGACAGGAGCTACGAGCAGTACTTC
CASRKQDRSYEQYF
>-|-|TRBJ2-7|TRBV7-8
TGTGCCAGCAGCTTTGTCAGGGCGACCTACGAGCAGTACTTC
CASSFVRATYEQYF
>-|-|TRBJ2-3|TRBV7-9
TGTGCCAGCAGCTTAGCGCGTCTGGATACGCAGTATTTT
CASSLARLDTQYF
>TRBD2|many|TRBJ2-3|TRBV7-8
TGTGCCAGCAGCGTTAGCGGGGAGGTAGATACGCAGTATTTT
CASSVSGEVDTQYF
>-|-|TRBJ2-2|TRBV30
TGTGCCTGGAGTTCTTCATCCGGGGAGCTGTTTTTT
CAWSSSSGELFF
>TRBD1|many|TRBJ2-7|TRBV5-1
TGCGCCAGCAGCTGGGACAGCTCCTACGAGCAGTACTTC
CASSWDSSYEQYF
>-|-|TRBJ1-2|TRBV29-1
TGCAGCGTTGAGTCGGCTACCCGGGGTCTCGTCTATGGCTACACCTTC
CSVESATRGLVYGYTF